The 26 T cell receptor beta chains below were found in one sample sequenced in a study of kidney transplant recipient with SARS-CoV-2 infection. TCRdb passed the reads through MiXCR, listing each CDR3 protein once. The data contain under 300,000 distinct CDR3 sequences, about 28% of them singletons. Sequenced here: a blood sample, sampled at baseline and on day 111 from a kidney transplant recipient. Every receptor here comes from a young adult male patient who had COVID-19 and was a kidney transplant recipient. Part of the T cells may come from the graft donor.

This clonotype was counted many times. The rearrangement links TRBV3-1 to TRBJ1-2; D might be TRBD1 (5 bases). Per germline, CDR1 LGHDT and CDR2 YNNKEL (reference sequence). V was shortened by 4 bases and J by 7 bases, with 19 bases between the two germline ends. The CDR3 spans 15 residues. The CDR3: CASSRTSWGGGGYTF. The CDR3, as DNA: TGTGCCAGCAGCCGGACTTCCTGGGGGGGTGGTGGCTACACCTTC.

In its sample, this clonotype was seen many times. The rearrangement links TRBV3-1 to TRBJ1-3; D is unresolved. Trimming cost V 3 bases and J 1 base, with 4 bases left between them. Germline V CDR1 and CDR2: LGHDT, YNNKEL (reference sequence). The CDR3 is made up of 13 amino acids. The CDR3 DNA follows: TGTGCCAGCAGCCACCTATCTGGAAACACCATATATTTT. This translates into CASSHLSGNTIYF.

This clonotype was recorded at least ten times. This chain uses TRBV12-2 with TRBJ1-2. TRBV12-2 is recorded as a pseudogene. CDR3 length equals 17 residues. CDR3: CASRIRMTPRKTYGYTF. DNA of the CDR3: TGTGCAAGTCGCATCAGGATGACTCCACGAAAGACCTATGGCTACACCTTC.

The chain uses TRBV25-1 and TRBJ2-2; 8 nucleotides align to TRBD1. Germline CDR1 and CDR2: MGHDK and SYGVNS. CDR3 length: 14 amino acids. Trimming at V came to 6 bases and at J to 7 bases, leaving 7 bases not matched to a gene. CDR3: CASRRQGAVGELFF. CDR3 nucleotide sequence: TGTGCCAGCAGGCGGCAGGGGGCGGTCGGGGAGCTGTTTTTT.

This clonotype was observed many times. The chain links TRBV24-1 to TRBJ1-1, with D unresolved. The CDR3 sequence is 13 residues long. The V gene's germline CDR1 is KGHDR and CDR2 SFDVKD. Trimming removed 2 bases at V and 3 bases at J, with 6 bases between. The CDR3 is CATSDSGHTEAFF. The CDR3 DNA is TGTGCCACCAGTGATTCCGGACACACTGAAGCTTTCTTT.

With regard to this clonotype: One base away lies a much larger clone, so this may be a sequencing read error. The rearrangement uses TRBV6-2 or TRBV6-3 and TRBJ2-2; D is unclear. This CDR3 comprises 15 residues. Germline CDR1 and CDR2: MNHEY and SVGEGT. Trimming left V 0 bases short and J 13 bases short, with 18 bases between. CDR3 in amino acids: CASSYSISQAWGLFF. The CDR3 DNA is TGTGCCAGCAGTTACTCTATATCGCAGGCGTGGGGGCTGTTTTTT.

In the case of this clonotype: A much more abundant neighbour one base away suggests this may be a read error. The gene calls are TRBV28 and TRBJ1-2, with D unclear. The CDR3 spans 16 residues. Per the germline V gene, CDR1 is MDHEN and CDR2 is SYDVKM. The CDR3 nucleotides are TGTTCCAGCACCTCCCGAATGCGTTTCATGGAATCCAGCTACACCTTC. The encoded protein is CSSTSRMRFMESSYTF.

This clonotype has at least ten counts. The rearrangement links TRBV7-4 to TRBJ1-2; D unresolved. The length of the CDR3 is 17 residues. The V end was cut by 4 bases, the J end by 4 bases, with 22 bases between. Germline V gene sequence: CDR1 SGHVT, CDR2 SQSDAQ. The CDR3 loop is CASSCIRSARKTYGYTF. The CDR3 region has the DNA TGTGCCAGCAGCTGTATTCGTTCAGCTCGAAAGACCTATGGCTACACCTTC. The full variable domain, its missing parts supplied by reference TRBV7-4 and TRBJ1-2, is GAGVSQSPRYKVAKRGRDVALRCDSISGHVTLYWYRQTLGQGSEVLTYSQSDAQRDKSGRPSGRFSAERPERSVSTLKIQRTEQGDSAVYLCASSCIRSARKTYGYTFGSGTRLTVV.

On this clonotype: At one boundary the junction diverges from the germline segment, which might be a read error. This chain uses TRBV6-2 or TRBV6-3 with TRBJ2-6, with no clear D. This CDR3 has 13 amino acids. The V gene's germline CDR1 is MNHEY and CDR2 SVGEGT. In DNA form, the CDR3 reads TGTGCCAGCAGTTACTCTGGGACCAACGTCCTGACTTTC. It encodes CASSYSGTNVLTF.

For this clonotype: At one of its ends the junction is not consistent with the germline gene, which may arise from a read error. The chain recombines TRBV28 with TRBJ2-2, with D perhaps being TRBD1 or TRBD2 (5 bases each). The germline V gene encodes CDR1 MDHEN and CDR2 SYDVKM. CDR3 size: 14 residues. The CDR3 DNA reads as TGTGCCAGCAGCCTACAGGTTAACACCGGGGAGCTGCTTTTT. Its translation is CASSLQVNTGELLF.

Comment on this clonotype: Just one base apart from a much larger clone, this may be a read error. This chain uses TRBV19 with TRBJ2-4, with a tentative D call TRBD1 (6 bases). There are 15 residues in the CDR3. Germline values: CDR1 LNHDA, CDR2 SQIVND (reference sequence). CDR3 bases: TGTGCCAGTAGTATACCACAGGGAAGAGAGGACATTCGGTACTTC. Translated: CASSIPQGREDIRYF.

This clonotype was detected only a few times. V and J are TRBV28 and TRBJ2-1, with 8 positions matching TRBD2. This CDR3 region has 15 residues. CDR1 MDHEN and CDR2 SYDVKM come from the germline V gene. The junction had 8 bases not matched to a gene; V was cut back by 7 bases and J by 3 bases. CDR3 DNA: TGTGCCAGCACCCCCCGCCGGGGGGGCTACAATGAGCAGTTCTTC. Translation: CASTPRRGGYNEQFF.

This clonotype was detected ten times or more. The genes are TRBV4-2 and TRBJ2-7; possible D gene TRBD2, 5 bases. The CDR3 has 14 residues. Per the germline V gene, CDR1 is LGHNA and CDR2 is YNFKEQ. Trimming removed 0 bases at V and 4 bases at J, with 10 bases between. As DNA, the CDR3 is TGTGCCAGCAGCCAAGATGTTTCGGGATACGAGCAGTACTTC. Amino acid sequence: CASSQDVSGYEQYF.

This clonotype was observed at least ten times. This chain uses TRBV10-2 with TRBJ1-2; D is unresolved. V was clipped by 5 bases and J by 4 bases, with 23 bases between them. Germline V gene lookup returns CDR1 WSHSY and CDR2 SAAADI. The CDR3 is 17 amino acids. The CDR3, as DNA: TGCGCCAGCAGTTACCGTAGCACTTCTAGAAAGACCTATGGCTACACCTTC. It codes for CASSYRSTSRKTYGYTF.

Comments on this clonotype: This may arise from a read error, as a much more abundant clone is one base away. The chain links TRBV19 to TRBJ1-3; D possibly corresponds to TRBD1 (5 bases). The CDR3 covers 17 residues. Germline lookup yields CDR1 LNHDA and CDR2 SQIVND (reference sequence). V lost 5 bases, J lost 0 bases, and 17 bases lay in between. The chain's CDR3 is CASSSRRWDLSGNTIYF. As DNA, the CDR3 is TGTGCCAGTAGTTCACGGCGGTGGGACCTCTCTGGAAACACCATATATTTT. Using reference TRBV19 and TRBJ1-3 for the parts outside the CDR3, the full variable domain is DGGITQSPKYLFRKEGQNVTLSCEQNLNHDAMYWYRQDPGQGLRLIYYSQIVNDFQKGDIAEGYSVSREKKESFPLTVTSAQKNPTAFYLCASSSRRWDLSGNTIYFGEGSWLTVV.

The sample holds many counts of this clonotype. The chain combines TRBV19 with TRBJ2-2, with D possibly being TRBD1 (5 bases). V was shortened by 5 bases and J by 1 base, with 17 bases between the two germline ends. The CDR3 totals 17 residues. The germline V gene has CDR1 LNHDA and CDR2 SQIVND (reference sequence). The CDR3 loop reads CASSPPLGRGNTGELFF. CDR3 DNA sequence: TGTGCCAGTAGTCCTCCCTTAGGAAGGGGGAACACCGGGGAGCTGTTTTTT.

This clonotype was found many times. The gene calls are TRBV13 and TRBJ1-1; D is undetermined. The CDR3 is 15 amino acids. V was trimmed by 0 bases and J by 0 bases, leaving 8 bases between them. Germline V gene sequence: CDR1 PRHDT, CDR2 FYEKMQ (reference sequence). The CDR3 DNA is TGTGCCAGCAGCTTAGGCTGGCAGATGAACACTGAAGCTTTCTTT. Amino acids: CASSLGWQMNTEAFF. Full variable domain (outside the CDR3, taken from reference TRBV13 and TRBJ1-1): AAGVIQSPRHLIKEKRETATLKCYPIPRHDTVYWYQQGPGQDPQFLISFYEKMQSDKGSIPDRFSAQQFSDYHSELNMSSLELGDSALYFCASSLGWQMNTEAFFGQGTRLTVV.

This clonotype was observed many times. This chain joins TRBV7-9 and TRBJ2-2; D unresolved. The CDR3 consists of 12 residues. CDR1 and CDR2 from the germline V gene are SEHNR and FQNEAQ (reference sequence). Trimming took off 1 base at V and 8 bases at J, with 5 bases between the two ends. CDR3 loop: CASSLVEGELFF. CDR3 DNA: TGTGCCAGCAGCTTAGTTGAGGGGGAGCTGTTTTTT.

Concerning this clonotype: A read error may be the cause here, since a much bigger clone is one base away. Here the CDR3 DNA reads TGTGCCAGCAGTGTGTTAAGCAGCTTCCGAAAGACCTATGGCTACGCCTTC. This encodes CASSVLSSFRKTYGYAF. V usage is TRBV12-3 or TRBV12-4 and J usage is TRBJ1-2; unclear D gene. The CDR3 length is 17 residues.

This chain links TRBV20-1 with TRBJ2-5; a possible D gene is TRBD1 (6 bases). The CDR3 consists of 15 residues. Germline V gives CDR1 DFQATT, CDR2 SNEGSKA (reference sequence). Trimming left V 6 bases short and J 1 base short, with 18 bases between. CDR3 DNA: TGCAGTGCCACAGGGCCAGCCGCTACCCAAGAGACCCAGTACTTC. It translates to CSATGPAATQETQYF.

For this clonotype: A much larger clone differs from this one at a single base, so this may be a read error. The rearrangement joins TRBV19 to TRBJ2-6, with D tentatively TRBD1 (5 bases). This CDR3 is 14 amino acids long. In germline, CDR1 is LNHDA, CDR2 SQIVND (reference sequence). The CDR3, as DNA: TGTGCCAGTAGTATAGGGGCTGGGGCCAACGTCCCGACTTTC. It is translated as CASSIGAGANVPTF. The full variable domain, rest sourced from reference TRBV19 and TRBJ2-6, is DGGITQSPKYLFRKEGQNVTLSCEQNLNHDAMYWYRQDPGQGLRLIYYSQIVNDFQKGDIAEGYSVSREKKESFPLTVTSAQKNPTAFYLCASSIGAGANVPTFGAGSRLTVL.

With regard to this clonotype: A much larger clone differs from this one at a single base, so this may be a read error. This chain joins TRBV7-3 and TRBJ2-3; TRBD2 matches at 11 bases. V was pared by 6 bases and J by 6 bases, with 8 bases of the junction left unmatched. The CDR3 is 15 amino acids. The V gene's germline CDR1 is SGHTA and CDR2 FQGTGA. CDR3 in DNA: TGTGCCAGCAGGATTAGCGGGAGGGCAGCGGATACGCAGTATTTT. Its protein is CASRISGRAADTQYF.

Regarding this clonotype: This sequence may be a read error, since a much larger clone differs from it by one base. The chain joins TRBV9 to TRBJ1-1; D is unclear. This CDR3 is built from 14 residues. The germline CDR1 and CDR2 sequences are SGDLS and YYNGEE. CDR3 sequence (DNA): TGTGCCAGCGGCGTAGGTGGCTTGAACACTGAAGCTTTCTTT. Translating it yields CASGVGGLNTEAFF.

In this sample, this clonotype is large. The V and J genes are TRBV2 and TRBJ1-5, with a weak D call TRBD1 (6 bases). In germline, CDR1 is SNHLY, CDR2 FYNNEI. The germline V and J ends were trimmed by 3 bases and 5 bases, with 11 bases remaining between them. The length of the CDR3 is 14 residues. CDR3 in amino acids: CASSETGPHQPQHF. DNA of the CDR3: TGTGCCAGCAGTGAGACAGGTCCCCATCAGCCCCAGCATTTT.

Ten or more counts support this clonotype. The chain links TRBV2 to TRBJ1-4; the match to TRBD1 covers 7 bases. V shed 7 bases and J 3 bases; nucleotides not matched to a gene: 8. CDR3 length equals 15 residues. Germline CDR1 reads SNHLY; CDR2 reads FYNNEI. The CDR3 bases are TGTGCCAGCACCCAGGGGGGGCTGGCTAATGAAAAACTGTTTTTT. Amino acid sequence: CASTQGGLANEKLFF.

This clonotype has a handful of counts. The rearrangement links TRBV5-4 to TRBJ2-3; 7 nucleotides line up with TRBD2. V shed 1 base and J 0 bases; nucleotides not matched to a gene: 2. The CDR3 runs to 15 residues. Germline V gene lookup returns CDR1 SGHNT and CDR2 YYREEE (reference sequence). Here the CDR3 DNA reads TGTGCCAGCAGCTTGCTAGCGGACAGCACAGATACGCAGTATTTT. This sequence encodes CASSLLADSTDTQYF.